This T cell receptor beta chain comes out of a study of Ad26.COV2.S vaccination and SARS-CoV-2 variants. Study context: A participant enrolled in the COV1001 Ad26.COV2.S trial arm provided the sample.

Produced via immunoSEQ multiplex PCR; TCRdb's table is partial and in-frame only. The sample includes 300,000 to 400,000 clones, around four fifths of them seen just once. Study-wide results and caveats: Substantial breadth in spike-specific CD8+ and CD4+ T cell responses was reportedly seen after vaccination. With respect to non-spike TCR breadth, vaccine and placebo recipients were similar.

Concerning this clone: What it recognizes is unknown.

The treatment denotes: about 20 received Ad26.COV2.S at low or high dose, single or two shots; several received placebo; per-sample allocation not given. Sample collection was performed on day 63 after the first vaccine or placebo injection. Spike of the Wuhan-strain SARS-CoV-2 was expressed by an Ad26 vector, which formed the vaccine. Germline CDR1 and CDR2: MDHEN and SYDVKM. The CDR3 covers 19 residues. V lost 8 bases, J lost 4 bases, and 25 bases stayed unmatched. The sequence derives from a person between 18 and 59 years old who received the Ad26.COV2.S COVID-19 vaccine or a placebo. The chain carries TRBV28 and TRBJ1-2, with 7 bases fitting TRBD1. This specimen consisted of peripheral blood, obtained in a trial of Ad26.COV2.S vaccine versus placebo. The CDR3 DNA sequence: TGTGCCAGCTTAGGGTCCCCAACGCGGACAGGACCTACTTTCTATGGCTACACCTTC. Amino acid sequence: CASLGSPTRTGPTFYGYTF.